The present T cell receptor beta chain was sequenced within a study of blood T cell repertoires in COVID-19. As for the study in general: COVID-19 samples, acute and convalescent, were from the United States, Italy and Spain.

In the original processing: Nucleated cell counts were estimated from reference gene primer amplification. Repertoires were generated with immunoSEQ multiplex PCR, while TCRdb's copy carries only in-frame clones and drops some. Clone size and the V and J calls come from that table; the DNA yielded D and trimming. Of 200,000 to 250,000 clones in the sample, roughly 84% were seen once. This receptor was taken from a woman in her forties or fifties with acute or convalescent COVID-19. Sequenced sample: peripheral blood.

This CDR3 reads CASSQVIIAGTGELFF. The CDR3, as DNA: TGTGCCAGCAGCCAAGTGATAATAGCGGGAACCGGGGAGCTGTTTTTT. The genes are TRBV3-1 (or the pseudogene TRBV3-2) and TRBJ2-2, with 8 bases aligning to TRBD2. Germline CDR1 and CDR2: LGHDT and YNNKEL (reference sequence). The CDR3 is 16 residues long. Trimming took 1 base from V and 5 from J; bases not matched to a gene: 6.